Sequencing of this TCR beta chain was carried out in a study of cytomegalovirus exposure and HLA in healthy donors. Comments on this clone: What it recognizes is unknown.

With 2 bases removed from V and 5 bases from J, the gap between germline ends came to 18 bases. Germline lookup yields CDR1 SNHLY and CDR2 FYNNEI. The CDR3 is 16 residues long. Study results and caveats: Specificity for CMV antigens was confirmed in vitro for a few of the CMV-associated chains. The study labeled about 160 TCR beta chains cytomegalovirus-associated. A later analysis revealed that TCR association rates differed between HLA loci, peaking at DRB1 and bottoming out at HLA-C.

PCR was performed using 60 Vbeta and 13 Jbeta primers. Per the original data handling: It was a later analysis that counted 75 million to 90 million unique TCR beta chains, of which around 11 million were shared. Assay: immunoSEQ multiplex PCR; the TCRdb copy retains only in-frame clones and omits some. V and J calls and clone size are given by that table; D and trimming were obtained from the DNA. The data hold under 200,000 clones, with just under 80% observed a single time. The chain employs TRBV2 and TRBJ1-2; TRBD1 might be the D (5 bases). The specimen was PBMCs. The TCR sequence derives from a woman in her 50s in good health and CMV-seropositive. CDR3 sequence reads: CASSERRAGVGYGYTF. CDR3 DNA sequence: TGTGCCAGCAGTGAACGCCGAGCGGGGGTCGGGTATGGCTACACCTTC. The entire variable domain, with the rest obtained from reference TRBV2 and TRBJ1-2, is as follows: EPEVTQTPSHQVTQMGQEVILRCVPISNHLYFYWYRQILGQKVEFLVSFYNNEISEKSEIFDDQFSVERPDGSNFTLKIRSTKLEDSAMYFCASSERRAGVGYGYTFGSGTRLTVV.